The present entry profiles one T cell receptor (beta chain) with its context. Trimming took off 4 bases at V and 5 bases at J, with 8 bases between the two ends. CDR1 and CDR2 (germline): MGHRA, YSYEKL. This CDR3 region has 13 residues. The data are from a study of blood T cell repertoires in COVID-19. Study in general: Spain, Italy and the United States supplied samples that represented acute and convalescent COVID-19.

Sequencing used immunoSEQ multiplex PCR; TCRdb keeps in-frame clones, though not all of them. This sample has roughly 190,000 clones, with about 87% found just once. The chain joins TRBV4-1 to TRBJ2-2; tentative D call: TRBD2 (5 bases). This clonotype was obtained from a man aged 18 to 30 with active or convalescent COVID-19. Input material: peripheral blood. The CDR3: CASSPLVTGELFF. CDR3 nucleotides: TGCGCCAGCAGCCCACTAGTTACCGGGGAGCTGTTTTTT.